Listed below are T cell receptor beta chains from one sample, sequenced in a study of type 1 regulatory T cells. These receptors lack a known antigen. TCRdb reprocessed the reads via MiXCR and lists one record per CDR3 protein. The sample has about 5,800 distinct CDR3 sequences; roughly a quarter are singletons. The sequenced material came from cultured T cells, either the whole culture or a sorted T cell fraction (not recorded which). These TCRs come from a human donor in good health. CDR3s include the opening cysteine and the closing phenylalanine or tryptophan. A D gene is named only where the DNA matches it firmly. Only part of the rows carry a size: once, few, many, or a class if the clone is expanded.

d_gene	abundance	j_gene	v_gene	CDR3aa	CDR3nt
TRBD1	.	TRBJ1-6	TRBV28	CASSLGQGHSPLHF	TGTGCCAGCAGTTTGGGACAGGGGCATTCACCCCTCCACTTT
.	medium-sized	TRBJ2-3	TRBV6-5	CASSPSRGPTDTQYF	TGTGCCAGCAGCCCCTCACGCGGGCCCACAGATACGCAGTATTTT
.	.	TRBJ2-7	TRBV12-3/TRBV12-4	CASSAFGGFDEQYF	TGTGCCAGCAGTGCCTTCGGGGGCTTCGACGAGCAGTACTTC
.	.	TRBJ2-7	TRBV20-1	CSARGGDYEQYF	TGCAGTGCTAGGGGTGGGGACTACGAGCAGTACTTC
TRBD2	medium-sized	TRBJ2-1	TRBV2	CASSERGTSGSLFYNEQFF	TGTGCCAGCAGTGAGCGGGGGACTAGCGGGAGTCTATTTTACAATGAGCAGTTCTTC
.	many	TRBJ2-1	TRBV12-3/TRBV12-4	CATSLVVGTPNEQFF	TGTGCCACCAGTTTAGTAGTGGGAACGCCCAATGAGCAGTTCTTC
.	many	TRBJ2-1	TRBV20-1	CSARVQLQAGLYNEQFF	TGCAGTGCTAGAGTTCAACTACAAGCGGGCCTCTACAATGAGCAGTTCTTC
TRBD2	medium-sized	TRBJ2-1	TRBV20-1	CSASQAGGPNEQFF	TGCAGTGCTAGTCAAGCGGGAGGTCCCAATGAGCAGTTCTTC
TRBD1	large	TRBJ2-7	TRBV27	CASRRTWAGTGWYEQYF	TGTGCCAGCAGGCGAACTTGGGCCGGGACAGGGTGGTACGAGCAGTACTTC
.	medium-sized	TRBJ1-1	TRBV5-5	CASSLLTGLNTEAFF	TGTGCCAGCAGCTTGCTCACAGGACTGAACACTGAAGCTTTCTTT
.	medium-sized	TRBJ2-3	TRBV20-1	CSAKGADTQYF	TGCAGTGCTAAGGGAGCAGATACGCAGTATTTT
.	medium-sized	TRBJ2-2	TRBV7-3	CASSFPATEPNTGELFF	TGTGCCAGCAGCTTCCCCGCGACAGAACCGAACACCGGGGAGCTGTTTTTT
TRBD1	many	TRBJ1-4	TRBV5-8	CASSLGFSSTGQNEKLFF	TGTGCCAGCAGCTTGGGGTTTTCCTCGACAGGGCAAAATGAAAAACTGTTTTTT
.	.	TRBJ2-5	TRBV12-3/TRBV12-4	CASSLQGEAETQYF	TGTGCCAGCAGTTTACAGGGGGAGGCCGAGACCCAGTACTTC
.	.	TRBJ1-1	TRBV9	CASARLTVNTEAFF	TGTGCCAGCGCACGATTAACAGTGAACACTGAAGCTTTCTTT
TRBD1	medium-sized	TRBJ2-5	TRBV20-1	CSATDRGRVETQYF	TGCAGTGCTACGGACAGGGGGCGCGTGGAGACCCAGTACTTC
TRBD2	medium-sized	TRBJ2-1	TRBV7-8	CASSQGTSGSEQFF	TGTGCCAGCAGCCAGGGGACTAGCGGGAGTGAGCAGTTCTTC
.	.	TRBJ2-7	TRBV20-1	CSARTGTSAEQYF	TGCAGTGCAAGGACCGGGACATCGGCCGAGCAGTACTTC
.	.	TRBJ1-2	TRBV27	CASSPRGGGGRRYTF	TGTGCCAGCAGTCCGCGGGGGGGCGGAGGAAGGCGCTACACCTTC
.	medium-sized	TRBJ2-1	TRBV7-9	CASSFGDSPEQFF	TGTGCCAGCAGCTTCGGGGACTCCCCAGAGCAGTTCTTC
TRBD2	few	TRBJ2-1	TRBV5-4	CASSWRGLAGGGGSNEQFF	TGTGCCAGCAGCTGGAGGGGACTAGCGGGAGGAGGAGGCTCCAATGAGCAGTTCTTC
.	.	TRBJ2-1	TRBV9	CASSVGQGSYNEQFF	TGTGCCAGCAGCGTAGGGCAGGGATCCTACAATGAGCAGTTCTTC
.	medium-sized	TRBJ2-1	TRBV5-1	CASTKGGSTYEQFF	TGCGCCAGCACGAAGGGCGGTTCTACTTATGAGCAGTTCTTC
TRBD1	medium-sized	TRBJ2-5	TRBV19	CASSIGGGAGETQYF	TGTGCCAGTAGTATAGGAGGGGGCGCCGGGGAGACCCAGTACTTC
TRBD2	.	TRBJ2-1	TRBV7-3	CASSLGTSPNNEQFF	TGTGCCAGCAGTTTGGGGACTAGCCCAAACAATGAGCAGTTCTTC
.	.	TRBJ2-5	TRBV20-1	CSARFGGRETQYF	TGCAGTGCTAGGTTTGGCGGCCGGGAGACCCAGTACTTC
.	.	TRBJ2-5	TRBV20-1	CSGSGAPETQYF	TGCAGTGGTTCCGGGGCCCCGGAGACCCAGTACTTC
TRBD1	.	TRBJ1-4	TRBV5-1	CASSFQGTGGGEKLFF	TGCGCCAGCAGCTTCCAAGGGACAGGGGGCGGTGAAAAACTGTTTTTT
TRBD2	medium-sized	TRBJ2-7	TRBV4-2	CASSQSLRGRADEQYF	TGTGCCAGCAGCCAGTCCCTCCGGGGGAGGGCCGACGAGCAGTACTTC
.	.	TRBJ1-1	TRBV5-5	CASSFQANTEAFF	TGTGCCAGCAGCTTCCAGGCGAACACTGAAGCTTTCTTT
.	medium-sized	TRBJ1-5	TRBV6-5	CASRAPGTSNQPQHF	TGTGCCAGCCGAGCCCCAGGGACTAGCAATCAGCCCCAGCATTTT
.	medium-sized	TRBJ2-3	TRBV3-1	CASSAQGDTQYF	TGTGCCAGCAGCGCCCAGGGAGATACGCAGTATTTT
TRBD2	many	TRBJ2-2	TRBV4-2	CASSPLNSGSAGELFF	TGTGCCAGCAGCCCTCTAAATAGCGGGAGTGCCGGGGAGCTGTTTTTT
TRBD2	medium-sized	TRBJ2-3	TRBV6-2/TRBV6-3	CASSLLAGTQYF	TGTGCCAGCAGTTTACTAGCGGGGACGCAGTATTTT
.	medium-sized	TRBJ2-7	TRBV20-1	CSARVVIGYEQYF	TGCAGTGCTAGGGTGGTGATTGGCTACGAGCAGTACTTC
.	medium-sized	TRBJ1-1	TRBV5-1	CASTRTGGFGTEAFF	TGCGCCAGCACCCGAACGGGGGGTTTCGGGACTGAAGCTTTCTTT
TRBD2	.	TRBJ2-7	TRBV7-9	CASSSVTGKVTSGRHPYEQYF	TGTGCCAGCAGCTCCGTGACAGGGAAGGTTACTAGCGGGAGGCACCCCTACGAGCAGTACTTC
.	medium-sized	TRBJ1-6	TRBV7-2	CASSLAGGNSPLHF	TGTGCCAGCAGCTTAGCCGGGGGAAATTCACCCCTCCACTTT
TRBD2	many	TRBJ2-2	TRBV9	CASSVSGGPPGELFF	TGTGCCAGCAGCGTTTCGGGAGGGCCACCCGGGGAGCTGTTTTTT
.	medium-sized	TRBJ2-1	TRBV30	CAWSRAATEQFF	TGTGCCTGGAGTCGCGCGGCAACGGAGCAGTTCTTC
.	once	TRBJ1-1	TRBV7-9	CASSRESTEAFF	TGTGCCAGCAGCCGAGAGAGCACTGAAGCTTTCTTT
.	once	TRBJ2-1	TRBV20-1	CSATTGRASYNEQFF	TGCAGTGCTACGACCGGTAGAGCCTCCTACAATGAGCAGTTCTTC
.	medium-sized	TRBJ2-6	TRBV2	CASSEAGGTPGANVLTF	TGTGCCAGCAGTGAAGCTGGGGGCACCCCTGGGGCCAACGTCCTGACTTTC
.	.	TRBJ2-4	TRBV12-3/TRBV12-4	CASSLGLGGLAKNIQYF	TGTGCCAGTAGTTTGGGTCTAGGGGGGTTAGCCAAAAACATTCAGTACTTC
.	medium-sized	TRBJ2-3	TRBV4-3	CASSLRTSTDTQYF	TGCGCCAGCAGCTTGAGGACTAGCACAGATACGCAGTATTTT
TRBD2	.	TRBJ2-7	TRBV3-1	CASSQTSAEQYF	TGTGCCAGCAGCCAGACTAGCGCCGAGCAGTACTTC
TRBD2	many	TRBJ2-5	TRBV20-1	CSASLLAGEWAVETQYF	TGCAGTGCTAGTTTACTAGCGGGAGAGTGGGCGGTAGAGACCCAGTACTTC
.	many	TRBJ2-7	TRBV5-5	CASSSGREQYF	TGTGCCAGCAGCTCGGGACGAGAGCAGTACTTC
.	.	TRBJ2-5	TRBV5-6	CASSLFETQYF	TGTGCCAGCAGCTTGTTTGAGACCCAGTACTTC
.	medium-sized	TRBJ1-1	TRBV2	CASRPPGEGTEAFF	TGTGCCAGCAGGCCCCCGGGCGAGGGGACTGAAGCTTTCTTT
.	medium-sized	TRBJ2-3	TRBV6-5	CASSWGLGTDTQYF	TGTGCCAGCAGTTGGGGCCTGGGCACAGATACGCAGTATTTT
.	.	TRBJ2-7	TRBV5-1	CASSFLGLHEQYF	TGCGCCAGCAGCTTTCTGGGCCTACACGAGCAGTACTTC
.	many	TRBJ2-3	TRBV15	CATSRGLNRVTDTQYF	TGTGCCACCAGCAGAGGTTTGAACAGAGTAACAGATACGCAGTATTTT
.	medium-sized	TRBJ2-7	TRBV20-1	CSAIPLTSPHYEQYF	TGCAGTGCTATCCCCTTGACTTCTCCTCACTACGAGCAGTACTTC
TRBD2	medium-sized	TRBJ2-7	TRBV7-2	CASSRGLDPYEQYF	TGTGCCAGCAGCCGAGGACTAGATCCCTACGAGCAGTACTTC
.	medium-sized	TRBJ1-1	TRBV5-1	CASSRWGGMNTEAFF	TGCGCCAGCAGCCGGTGGGGCGGAATGAACACTGAAGCTTTCTTT
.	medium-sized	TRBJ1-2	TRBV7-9	CASSQLGTDLNYGYTF	TGTGCCAGCAGTCAACTTGGGACGGATCTTAACTATGGCTACACCTTC
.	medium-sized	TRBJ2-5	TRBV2	CASRFSLQETQYF	TGTGCCAGCAGATTTAGCCTCCAAGAGACCCAGTACTTC
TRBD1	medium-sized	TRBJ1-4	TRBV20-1	CSAMHPGQGNEKLFF	TGCAGTGCTATGCACCCGGGACAGGGAAATGAAAAACTGTTTTTT
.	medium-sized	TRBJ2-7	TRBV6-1	CASSPRDLLYEQYF	TGTGCCAGCAGCCCTCGGGACTTGTTATACGAGCAGTACTTC